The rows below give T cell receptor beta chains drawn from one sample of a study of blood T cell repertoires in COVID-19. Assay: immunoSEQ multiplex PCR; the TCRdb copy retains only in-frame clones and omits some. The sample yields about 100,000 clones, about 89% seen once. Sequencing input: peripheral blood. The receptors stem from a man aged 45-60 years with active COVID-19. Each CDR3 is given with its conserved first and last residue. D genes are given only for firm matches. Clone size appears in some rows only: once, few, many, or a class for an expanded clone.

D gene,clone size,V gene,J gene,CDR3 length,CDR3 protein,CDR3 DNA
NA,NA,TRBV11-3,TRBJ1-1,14,CASSPGEANTEAFF,TGTGCCAGCAGCCCCGGGGAGGCGAACACTGAAGCTTTCTTT
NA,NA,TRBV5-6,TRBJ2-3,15,CASSPGTLRTDTQYF,TGTGCCAGCAGCCCCGGGACACTCCGCACAGATACGCAGTATTTT
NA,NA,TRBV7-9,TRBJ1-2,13,CASSLDQVYGYTF,TGTGCCAGCAGCTTAGATCAGGTCTATGGCTACACCTTC
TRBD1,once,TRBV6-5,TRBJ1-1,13,CASSNYQGAEAFF,TGTGCCAGCAGCAACTACCAGGGGGCTGAAGCTTTCTTT
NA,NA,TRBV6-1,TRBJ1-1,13,CASSETLSTEAFF,TGTGCCAGCAGTGAGACTCTGAGCACTGAAGCTTTCTTT
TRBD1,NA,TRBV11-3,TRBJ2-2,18,CASSQGRPGQRYTGELFF,TGTGCCAGCAGCCAGGGTCGGCCGGGACAGAGATACACCGGGGAGCTGTTTTTT
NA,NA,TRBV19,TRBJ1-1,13,CASGTGRVTEAFF,TGTGCCAGCGGTACAGGGAGGGTCACTGAAGCTTTCTTT
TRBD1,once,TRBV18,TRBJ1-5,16,CASSHDKTGADQPQHF,TGTGCCAGCTCGCACGATAAAACAGGGGCTGACCAGCCCCAGCATTTT
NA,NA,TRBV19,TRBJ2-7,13,CASSPRGSYEQYF,TGTGCCAGTAGTCCGAGGGGGAGTTACGAGCAGTACTTC
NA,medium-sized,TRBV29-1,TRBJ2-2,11,CSARDLGELFF,TGCAGCGCCCGGGACTTGGGGGAGCTGTTTTTT
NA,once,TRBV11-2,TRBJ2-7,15,CASSPWAPMIYEQYF,TGTGCCAGCAGCCCCTGGGCACCGATGATCTACGAGCAGTACTTC
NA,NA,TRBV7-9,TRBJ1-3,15,CASSLNYLSGNTIYF,TGTGCCAGCAGCTTAAACTACCTCTCTGGAAACACCATATATTTT
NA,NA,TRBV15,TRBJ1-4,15,CATSREGRQGGKLFF,TGTGCCACCAGCAGAGAGGGCCGTCAGGGCGGAAAACTGTTTTTT
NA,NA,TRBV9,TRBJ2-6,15,CASGLMGSGANVLTF,TGTGCCAGCGGACTAATGGGCTCTGGGGCCAACGTCCTGACTTTC
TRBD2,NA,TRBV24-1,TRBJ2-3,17,CATSDSVAGGLGDTQYF,TGTGCCACCAGTGATTCCGTAGCGGGAGGGCTCGGGGATACGCAGTATTTT
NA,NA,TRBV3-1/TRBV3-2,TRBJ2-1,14,CASSLRGTENEQFF,TGTGCCAGCAGCCTCAGGGGGACTGAGAATGAGCAGTTCTTC
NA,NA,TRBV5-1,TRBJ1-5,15,CASSTDGQSNQPQHF,TGCGCCAGCAGCACCGACGGACAAAGCAATCAGCCCCAGCATTTT
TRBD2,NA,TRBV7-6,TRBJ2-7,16,CASTQGLAGAGYEQYF,TGTGCCAGCACCCAGGGACTAGCGGGGGCAGGGTACGAGCAGTACTTC
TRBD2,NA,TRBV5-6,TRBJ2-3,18,CASSLSSGGPSSTDTQYF,TGTGCCAGCAGCTTGTCTAGCGGGGGGCCGTCTAGCACAGATACGCAGTATTTT
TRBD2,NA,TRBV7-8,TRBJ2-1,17,CASSPLSSGRAYNEQFF,TGTGCCAGCAGCCCCCTCAGTAGCGGGAGGGCCTACAATGAGCAGTTCTTC
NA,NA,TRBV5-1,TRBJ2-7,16,CASSLVQGGGSYEQYF,TGCGCCAGCAGCTTGGTACAAGGGGGTGGCTCCTACGAGCAGTACTTC
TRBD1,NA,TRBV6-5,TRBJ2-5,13,CASQGTVQETQYF,TGTGCCAGCCAAGGGACAGTCCAAGAGACCCAGTACTTC
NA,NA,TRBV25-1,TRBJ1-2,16,CASSDYDRRGDYGYTF,TGTGCCAGCAGTGATTACGACAGGCGTGGGGACTATGGCTACACCTTC
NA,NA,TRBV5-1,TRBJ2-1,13,CASSLEGDNEQFF,TGCGCCAGCAGCTTGGAGGGGGACAATGAGCAGTTCTTC
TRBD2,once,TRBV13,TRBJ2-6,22,CASSSQTEMTSGGVSGANVLTF,TGTGCCAGCAGCTCCCAGACAGAGATGACTAGCGGGGGCGTCTCTGGGGCCAACGTCCTGACTTTC
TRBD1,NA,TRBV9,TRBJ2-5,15,CASSVTGGERETQYF,TGTGCCAGCAGCGTTACAGGGGGCGAGAGAGAGACCCAGTACTTC
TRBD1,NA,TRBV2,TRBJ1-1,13,CASSQGENTEAFF,TGTGCCAGCAGCCAGGGGGAGAACACTGAAGCTTTCTTT
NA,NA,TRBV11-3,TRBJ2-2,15,CASSLDRGNNGELFF,TGTGCCAGCAGCTTAGATCGGGGGAATAACGGGGAGCTGTTTTTT
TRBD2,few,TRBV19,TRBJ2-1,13,CASFGGAGNEQFF,TGTGCCAGTTTCGGGGGGGCGGGCAATGAGCAGTTCTTC
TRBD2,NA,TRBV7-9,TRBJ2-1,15,CASSGSGRVYNEQFF,TGTGCCAGCTCGGGAAGCGGGAGGGTATACAATGAGCAGTTCTTC
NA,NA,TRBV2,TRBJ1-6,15,CASNPQASYNSPLHF,TGTGCCAGCAATCCCCAGGCCTCCTATAATTCACCCCTCCACTTT
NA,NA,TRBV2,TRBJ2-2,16,CASSEGSGSGTGELFF,TGTGCCAGCAGTGAAGGGTCCGGTTCAGGCACCGGGGAGCTGTTTTTT
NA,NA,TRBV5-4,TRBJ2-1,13,CASSHKTVHEQFF,TGTGCCAGCAGCCATAAAACTGTGCATGAGCAGTTCTTC